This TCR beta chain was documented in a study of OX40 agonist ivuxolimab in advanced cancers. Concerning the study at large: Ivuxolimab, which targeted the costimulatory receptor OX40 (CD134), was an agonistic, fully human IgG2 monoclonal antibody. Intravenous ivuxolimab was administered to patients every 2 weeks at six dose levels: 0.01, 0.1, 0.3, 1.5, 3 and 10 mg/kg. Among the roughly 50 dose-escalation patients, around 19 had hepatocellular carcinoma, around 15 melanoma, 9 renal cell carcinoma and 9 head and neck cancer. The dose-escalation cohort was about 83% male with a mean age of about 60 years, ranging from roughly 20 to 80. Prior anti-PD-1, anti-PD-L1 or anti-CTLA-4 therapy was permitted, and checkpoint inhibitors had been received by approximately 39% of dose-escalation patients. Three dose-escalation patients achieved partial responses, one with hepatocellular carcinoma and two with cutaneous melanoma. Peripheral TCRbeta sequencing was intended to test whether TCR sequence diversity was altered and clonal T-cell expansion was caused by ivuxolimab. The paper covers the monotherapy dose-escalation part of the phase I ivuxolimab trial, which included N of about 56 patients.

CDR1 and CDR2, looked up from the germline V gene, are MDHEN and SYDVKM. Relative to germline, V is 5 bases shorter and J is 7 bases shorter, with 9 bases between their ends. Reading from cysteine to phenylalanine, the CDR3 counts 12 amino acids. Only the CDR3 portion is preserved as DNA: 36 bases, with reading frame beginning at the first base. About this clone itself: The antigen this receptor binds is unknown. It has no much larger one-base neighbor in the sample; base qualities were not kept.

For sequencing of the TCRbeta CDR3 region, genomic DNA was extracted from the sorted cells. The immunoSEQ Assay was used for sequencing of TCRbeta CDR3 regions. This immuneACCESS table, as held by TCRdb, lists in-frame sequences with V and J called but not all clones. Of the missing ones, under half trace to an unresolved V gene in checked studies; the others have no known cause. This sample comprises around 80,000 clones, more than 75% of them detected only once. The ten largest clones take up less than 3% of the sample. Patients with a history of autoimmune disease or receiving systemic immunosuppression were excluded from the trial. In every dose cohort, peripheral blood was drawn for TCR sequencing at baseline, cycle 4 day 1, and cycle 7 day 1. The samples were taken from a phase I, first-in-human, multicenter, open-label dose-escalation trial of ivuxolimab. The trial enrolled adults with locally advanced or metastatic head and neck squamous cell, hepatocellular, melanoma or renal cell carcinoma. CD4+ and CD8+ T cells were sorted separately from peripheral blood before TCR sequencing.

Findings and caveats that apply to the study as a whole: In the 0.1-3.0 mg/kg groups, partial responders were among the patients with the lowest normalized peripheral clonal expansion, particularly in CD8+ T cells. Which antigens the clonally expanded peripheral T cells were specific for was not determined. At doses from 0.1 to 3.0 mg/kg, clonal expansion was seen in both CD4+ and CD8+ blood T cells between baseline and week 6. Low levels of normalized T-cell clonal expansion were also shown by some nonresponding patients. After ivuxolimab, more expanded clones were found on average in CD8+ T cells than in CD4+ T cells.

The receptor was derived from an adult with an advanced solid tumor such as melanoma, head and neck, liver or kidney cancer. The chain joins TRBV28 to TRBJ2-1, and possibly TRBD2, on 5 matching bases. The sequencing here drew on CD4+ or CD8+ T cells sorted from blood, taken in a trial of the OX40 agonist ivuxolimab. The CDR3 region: CASSTRGNEQFF. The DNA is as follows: TGTGCCAGCAGTACACGGGGTAATGAGCAGTTCTTC.